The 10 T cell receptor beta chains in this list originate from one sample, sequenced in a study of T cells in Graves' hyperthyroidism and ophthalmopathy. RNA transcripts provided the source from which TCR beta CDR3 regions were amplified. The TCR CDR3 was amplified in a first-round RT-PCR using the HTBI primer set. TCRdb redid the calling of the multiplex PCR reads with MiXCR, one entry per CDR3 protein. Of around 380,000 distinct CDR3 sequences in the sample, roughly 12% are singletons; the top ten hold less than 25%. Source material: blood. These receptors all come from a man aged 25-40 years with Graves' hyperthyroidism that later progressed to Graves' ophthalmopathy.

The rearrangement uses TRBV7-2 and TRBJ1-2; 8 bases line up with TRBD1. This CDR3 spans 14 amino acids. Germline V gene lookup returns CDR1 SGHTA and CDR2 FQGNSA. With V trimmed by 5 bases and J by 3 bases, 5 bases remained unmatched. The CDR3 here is CASSRQGAYYGYTF. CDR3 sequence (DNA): TGTGCCAGCAGCCGGCAGGGGGCATACTATGGCTACACCTTC.

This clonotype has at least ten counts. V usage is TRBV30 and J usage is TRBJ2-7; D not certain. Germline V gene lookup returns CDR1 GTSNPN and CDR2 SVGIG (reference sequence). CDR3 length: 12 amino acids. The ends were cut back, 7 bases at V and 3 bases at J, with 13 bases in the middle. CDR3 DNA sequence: TGTGCCTACCGCGGTCCGAGCTACGAGCAGTACTTC. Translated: CAYRGPSYEQYF. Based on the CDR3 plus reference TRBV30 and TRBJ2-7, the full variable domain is SQTIHQWPATLVQPVGSPLSLECTVEGTSNPNLYWYRQAAGRGLQLLFYSVGIGQISSEVPQNLSASRPQDRQFILSSKKLLLSDSGFYLCAYRGPSYEQYFGPGTRLTVT.

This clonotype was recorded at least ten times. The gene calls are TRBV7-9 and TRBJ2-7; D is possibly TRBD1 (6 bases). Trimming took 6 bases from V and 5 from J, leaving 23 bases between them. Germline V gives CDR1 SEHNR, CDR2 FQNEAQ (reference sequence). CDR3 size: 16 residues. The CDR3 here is CASRQLGAGWVDEQYF. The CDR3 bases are TGTGCCAGCAGACAACTGGGGGCAGGGTGGGTTGACGAGCAGTACTTC.

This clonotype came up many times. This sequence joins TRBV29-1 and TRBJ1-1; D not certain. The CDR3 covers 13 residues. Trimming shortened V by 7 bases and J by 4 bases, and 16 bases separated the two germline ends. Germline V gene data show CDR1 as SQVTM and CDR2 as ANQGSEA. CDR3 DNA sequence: TGCAGCGGGCGGCAAAGCGGGAGCACTGAAGCTTTCTTT. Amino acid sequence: CSGRQSGSTEAFF.

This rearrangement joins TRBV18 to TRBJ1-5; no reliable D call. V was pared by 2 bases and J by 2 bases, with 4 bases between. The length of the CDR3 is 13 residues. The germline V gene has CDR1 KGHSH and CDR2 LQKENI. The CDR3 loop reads CASSPGCNQPQHF. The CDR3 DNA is TGTGCCAGCTCACCAGGTTGCAATCAGCCCCAGCATTTT.

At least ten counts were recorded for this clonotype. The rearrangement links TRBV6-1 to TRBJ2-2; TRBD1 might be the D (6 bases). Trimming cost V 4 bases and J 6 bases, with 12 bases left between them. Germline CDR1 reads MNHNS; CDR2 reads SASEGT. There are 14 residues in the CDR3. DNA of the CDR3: TGTGCCAGCAGTGTTATCGAGGGGGCCGGGGAGCTGTTTTTT. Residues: CASSVIEGAGELFF.

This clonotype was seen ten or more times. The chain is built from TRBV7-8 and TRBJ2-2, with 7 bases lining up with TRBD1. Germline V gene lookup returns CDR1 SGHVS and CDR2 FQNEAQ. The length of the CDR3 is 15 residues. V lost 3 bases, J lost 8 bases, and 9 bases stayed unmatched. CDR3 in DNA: TGTGCCAGCAGCTTTGCAAGGGGGCGCGGAGGGGAGCTGTTTTTT. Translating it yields CASSFARGRGGELFF.

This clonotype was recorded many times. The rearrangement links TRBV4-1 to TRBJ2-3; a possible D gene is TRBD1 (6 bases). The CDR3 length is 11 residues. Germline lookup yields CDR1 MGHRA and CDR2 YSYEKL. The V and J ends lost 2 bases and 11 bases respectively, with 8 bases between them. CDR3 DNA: TGCGCCAGCAGCCAACAGGGGAAGCAGTATTTT. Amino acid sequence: CASSQQGKQYF.

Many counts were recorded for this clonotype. The CDR3 DNA reads as TGTGCCAGCAGTTACGGGAAGGGGGACTACAATGAGCAGTTCTTC. Amino acid sequence: CASSYGKGDYNEQFF. The chain couples TRBV6-5 to TRBJ2-1; perhaps TRBD1 as D (6 bases). The CDR3 has 15 residues. Germline CDR1 and CDR2: MNHEY and SVGAGI. V shed 2 bases and J shed 3 bases, with 11 bases lying between them.

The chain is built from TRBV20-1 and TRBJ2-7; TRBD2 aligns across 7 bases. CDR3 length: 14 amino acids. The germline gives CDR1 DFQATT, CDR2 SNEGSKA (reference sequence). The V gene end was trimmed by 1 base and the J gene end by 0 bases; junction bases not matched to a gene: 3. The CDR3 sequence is CSARGRTSSYEQYF. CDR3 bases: TGCAGTGCTAGAGGGCGGACTAGCTCCTACGAGCAGTACTTC.